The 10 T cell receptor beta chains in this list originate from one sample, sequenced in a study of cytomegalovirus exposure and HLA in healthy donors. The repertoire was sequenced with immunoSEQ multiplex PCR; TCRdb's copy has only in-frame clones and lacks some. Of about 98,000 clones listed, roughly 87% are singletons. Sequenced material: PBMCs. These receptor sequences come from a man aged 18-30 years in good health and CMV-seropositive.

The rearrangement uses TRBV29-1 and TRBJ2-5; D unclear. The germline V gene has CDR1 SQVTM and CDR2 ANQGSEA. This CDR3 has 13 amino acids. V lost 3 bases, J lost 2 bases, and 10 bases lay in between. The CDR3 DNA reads TGCAGCGTTGAGGTCCAGTCTCAAGAGACCCAGTACTTC. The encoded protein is CSVEVQSQETQYF.

The CDR3 DNA follows: TGTGCCAGCAGCCAAGATTTCAGGGGCTCTGGCTACACCTTC. Its translation: CASSQDFRGSGYTF. The chain recombines TRBV14 with TRBJ1-2; perhaps TRBD1 as D (6 bases). Between the trimmed V and J ends, which lost 0 bases and 7 bases, there was a span of 12 bases. Germline CDR1 SGHDN, CDR2 FVKESK. This CDR3 is built from 14 residues.

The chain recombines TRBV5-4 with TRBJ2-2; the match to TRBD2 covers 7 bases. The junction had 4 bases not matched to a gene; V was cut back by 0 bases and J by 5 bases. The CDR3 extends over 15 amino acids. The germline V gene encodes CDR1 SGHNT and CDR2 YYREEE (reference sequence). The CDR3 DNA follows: TGTGCCAGCAGCTTGGATTTGCGGGAGACCGGGGAGCTGTTTTTT. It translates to CASSLDLRETGELFF.

The CDR3 loop is CASIETGTGFGELFF. In DNA form, the CDR3 reads TGCGCCAGCATAGAGACCGGGACAGGGTTCGGGGAGCTGTTTTTT. The J gene is TRBJ2-2, the V gene TRBV10-2; 9 nucleotides match TRBD1. The CDR3 is made up of 15 amino acids. After removal of 7 bases from V and 7 bases from J, the junction contained 10 bases not matched to a gene. The germline V gene has CDR1 WSHSY and CDR2 SAAADI.

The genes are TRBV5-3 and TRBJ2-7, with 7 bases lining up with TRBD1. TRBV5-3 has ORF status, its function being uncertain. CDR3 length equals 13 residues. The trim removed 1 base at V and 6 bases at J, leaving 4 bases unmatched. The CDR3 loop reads CARSLPNRGEQYF. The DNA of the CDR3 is TGTGCCAGAAGCTTGCCAAACAGGGGCGAGCAGTACTTC.

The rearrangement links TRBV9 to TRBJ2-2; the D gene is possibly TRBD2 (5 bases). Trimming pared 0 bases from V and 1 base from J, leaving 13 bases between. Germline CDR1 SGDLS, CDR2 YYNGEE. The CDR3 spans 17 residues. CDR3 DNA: TGTGCCAGCAGCGTAGCTATCCCTGGGAGGAACACCGGGGAGCTGTTTTTT. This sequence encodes CASSVAIPGRNTGELFF.

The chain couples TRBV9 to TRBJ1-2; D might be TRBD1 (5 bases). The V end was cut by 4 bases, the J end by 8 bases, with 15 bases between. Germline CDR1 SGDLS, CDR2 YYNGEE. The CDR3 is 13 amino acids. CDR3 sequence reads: CASSSTPGLGYTF. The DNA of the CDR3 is TGTGCCAGCAGCTCTACTCCAGGGCTCGGCTACACCTTC.

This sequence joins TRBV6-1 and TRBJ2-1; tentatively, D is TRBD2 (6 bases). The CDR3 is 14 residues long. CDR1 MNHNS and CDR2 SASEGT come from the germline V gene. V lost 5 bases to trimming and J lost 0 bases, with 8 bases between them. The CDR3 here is CASSWGVSYNEQFF. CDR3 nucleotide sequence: TGTGCCAGCAGTTGGGGGGTCTCCTACAATGAGCAGTTCTTC.

CDR3 DNA: TGTGCCAGCAGTCTCGATAGCGGAGATACGCAGTATTTT. Its translation is CASSLDSGDTQYF. V gene TRBV28 combines with J gene TRBJ2-3; tentative D call: TRBD2 (6 bases). Germline V gives CDR1 MDHEN, CDR2 SYDVKM. V was cut by 5 bases and J by 5 bases, with 11 bases left in between. The CDR3 totals 13 residues.

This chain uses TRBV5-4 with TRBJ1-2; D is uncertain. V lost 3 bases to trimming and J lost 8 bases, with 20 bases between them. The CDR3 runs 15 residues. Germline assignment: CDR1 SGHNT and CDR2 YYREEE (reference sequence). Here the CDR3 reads CASSSYSRPAEGYTF. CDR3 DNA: TGTGCCAGCAGCTCGTACTCTAGGCCCGCGGAAGGCTACACCTTC.